The next 17 T cell receptor beta chains were all read from a single sample in a study of molecular identifiers for immune sequencing clone quantification. TCRdb re-derived calls from the PCR reads in MiXCR, one entry per CDR3 protein. The sample lists about 640,000 distinct CDR3 sequences, about 20% seen once, with 0.7% to 1% in the top ten. Sequencing was done on a sample of naive CD8+ T cells from blood, with Jurkat cell RNA spiked in. Subset in this sample: FACS-sorted CD8+CD4-CCR7+CD45RA+ naive T cells. Receptors originate from a human donor in good health. Some libraries in this study had Jurkat cell RNA spiked in.

This clonotype has ten or more counts. The chain links TRBV2 to TRBJ1-2, with 10 bases matching TRBD1. The CDR3 runs 13 residues. Germline values: CDR1 SNHLY, CDR2 FYNNEI. Trimming took 6 bases from V and 5 from J; bases not matched to a gene: 3. The CDR3 loop is CASSGTGEYGYTF. Written as DNA, the CDR3 is TGTGCCAGCAGCGGGACAGGGGAATATGGCTACACCTTC.

In its sample, this clonotype was seen many times. The V call is TRBV9, the J call TRBJ2-7; D is perhaps TRBD1 or TRBD2 (5 bases each). V was trimmed by 3 bases and J by 3 bases, leaving 25 bases between them. The CDR3 spans 18 residues. Germline V gives CDR1 SGDLS, CDR2 YYNGEE. Here the CDR3 DNA reads TGTGCCAGCAGCGCCAGCGACGGGGCCGGCCTCGGGATCTACGAGCAGTACTTC. It yields the protein CASSASDGAGLGIYEQYF.

With respect to this clonotype: One base away lies a much larger clone, so this may be a sequencing read error. This chain links TRBV5-3 with TRBJ2-1; the match to TRBD2 covers 12 bases. TRBV5-3 is labeled an ORF, and its function is uncertain. The CDR3 loop spans 16 amino acids. The CDR3 loop is CASSFLGLAGLNEQLF. Written as DNA, the CDR3 is TGTGCCAGCAGCTTCCTCGGACTAGCGGGATTAAATGAGCAGCTCTTC.

This clonotype turned up a few times. The chain carries TRBV2 and TRBJ2-1; the match to TRBD2 covers 14 bases. CDR3 length: 19 residues. The V gene's germline CDR1 is SNHLY and CDR2 FYNNEI. The junction had 15 bases not matched to a gene; V was cut back by 6 bases and J by 5 bases. Written as DNA, the CDR3 is TGTGCCAGCAGCGGCGACCCGGGACTAGCGGGGGATCCCAACAATGAGCAGTTCTTC. It specifies CASSGDPGLAGDPNNEQFF.

This clonotype has a count of ten or more. Since no conserved phenylalanine or tryptophan closes the CDR3, a read error is the likely cause. The limits of the CDR3 on the DNA are not certain, so only TCRdb's listed CDR3 is given. J is TRBJ1-1 and V is TRBV30. The CDR3 extends over 11 residues, inclusive of both ends. Germline CDR1 is GTSNPN and CDR2 is SVGIG (reference sequence). The CDR3 region is CAWSVQGLIAV.

Points on this clonotype: With a much larger clone just one base away, this may be a read error. Without the conserved terminal phenylalanine or tryptophan, this CDR3 likely stems from a read error. The V call is TRBV24-1, the J call TRBJ2-1, with 13 bases that match TRBD2. Germline CDR1 and CDR2: KGHDR and SFDVKD. V dropped 4 bases and J dropped 8; count of bases not matched to a gene: 4. This CDR3 is 15 amino acids long. The CDR3 protein is CATSEGLAGAYEQFS. In DNA, the CDR3 is TGTGCCACCAGTGAAGGACTAGCGGGAGCCTATGAGCAGTTCTCC.

This clonotype was detected ten times or more. This chain uses TRBV2 with TRBJ2-7, with 9 bases lining up with TRBD1. Trimming cost V 6 bases and J 2 bases; bases outside gene matches: 8. The CDR3 is 15 amino acids. Germline CDR1 reads SNHLY; CDR2 reads FYNNEI. CDR3 sequence reads: CASRRTGVNAYEQYF. DNA for the CDR3: TGTGCCAGCAGACGGACAGGGGTTAATGCCTACGAGCAGTACTTC.

J is TRBJ1-1 and V is TRBV11-3; no firm D call. The CDR3 has 12 amino acids. Germline CDR1 SGHNT, CDR2 YENEEA. V gave up 6 bases and J gave up 6 bases, with 11 bases separating them. CDR3 amino acids: CASSSSGAEAFF. The CDR3 nucleotides are TGTGCCAGCAGTTCAAGTGGGGCTGAAGCTTTCTTT.

This clonotype showed up many times. The chain combines TRBV10-2 with TRBJ2-3, with D uncertain. V gave up 4 bases and J gave up 4 bases, with 15 bases separating them. Germline CDR1 reads WSHSY; CDR2 reads SAAADI. This CDR3 contains 15 residues. Here the CDR3 reads CASSAFLTSADTQYF. The CDR3 region has the DNA TGCGCCAGCAGTGCCTTCCTAACTTCTGCAGATACGCAGTATTTT.

This clonotype was counted at least ten times. J is TRBJ1-2 and V is TRBV12-3 or TRBV12-4, with D possibly matching TRBD1 (6 bases). The CDR3 length is 15 residues. V lost 4 bases to trimming and J lost 4 bases, with 16 bases between them. Here the CDR3 DNA reads TGTGCCAGCAGTTCCATTGGACAGCTACTCTATGGCTACACCTTC. Translation: CASSSIGQLLYGYTF.

There are many counts of this clonotype. The chain is built from TRBV14 and TRBJ1-1, with a tentative D call TRBD1 (6 bases). V was clipped by 7 bases and J by 5 bases, with 11 bases between them. Germline lookup yields CDR1 SGHDN and CDR2 FVKESK. The CDR3 has 12 residues. This CDR3 reads CASKGGGTEAFF. The CDR3 DNA is TGTGCCAGCAAGGGGGGTGGGACTGAAGCTTTCTTT.

This clonotype was detected ten times or more. J is TRBJ1-6 and V is TRBV6-2 or TRBV6-3; D remains unclear. V shed 7 bases and J shed 10 bases, with 11 bases lying between them. Per germline, CDR1 MNHEY and CDR2 SVGEGT. CDR3 length: 12 residues. In DNA, the CDR3 is TGTGCCAGCACCTCCTATGGATCACCCCTCCACTTT. It encodes CASTSYGSPLHF.

The rearrangement links TRBV4-1 to TRBJ2-7, with 8 bases lining up with TRBD2. Germline CDR1 reads MGHRA; CDR2 reads YSYEKL. V lost 4 bases and J lost 3; bases outside the gene matches: 11. The CDR3 contains 16 residues. In DNA, the CDR3 is TGCGCCAGCAGCCCCCTTGGCTCGGGGGGGGGCTACGAGCAGTACTTC. Translating it yields CASSPLGSGGGYEQYF.

This clonotype was counted many times. This chain uses TRBV7-6 with TRBJ2-7; D ambiguous. Germline lookup yields CDR1 SGHVS and CDR2 FNYEAQ. Trimming left V 4 bases short and J 4 bases short, with 14 bases between. The length of the CDR3 is 14 residues. The CDR3 sequence is CASSSGSGGYEQYF. The CDR3, as DNA: TGTGCCAGCAGCTCCGGTTCCGGTGGGTACGAGCAGTACTTC.

This clonotype was picked up many times. This chain links TRBV19 with TRBJ2-3, with no clear D. The ends were cut back, 3 bases at V and 2 bases at J, with 15 bases in the middle. This CDR3 comprises 16 residues. Germline V gene sequence: CDR1 LNHDA, CDR2 SQIVND (reference sequence). CDR3 nucleotide sequence: TGTGCCAGTAGTATTCCTACGGTCGAGTCCACAGATACGCAGTATTTT. It specifies CASSIPTVESTDTQYF.

This clonotype was recorded at least ten times. J is TRBJ2-2 and V is TRBV7-9; 8 nucleotides align to TRBD2. J lost 1 base, V lost 0 bases, and 4 bases had no gene match. Germline-derived CDR1 and CDR2 are SEHNR and FQNEAQ (reference sequence). The CDR3 spans 17 residues. The CDR3 DNA reads as TGTGCCAGCAGCTTAGCCCCAGCGGGGGTGAACACCGGGGAGCTGTTTTTT. It is translated as CASSLAPAGVNTGELFF.

Comment on this clonotype: This clone may be a read error of a much larger clone one base away. The chain links TRBV5-4 to TRBJ2-3, with 7 bases fitting TRBD2. The J segment lost 4 bases and the V segment lost 7 bases, leaving 12 bases of the junction unmatched. CDR1 is SGHNT, CDR2 YYREEE, per germline (reference sequence). CDR3 length equals 15 residues. CDR3 region: CASACGGGPPDTQYF. CDR3 DNA: TGTGCCAGCGCCTGCGGGGGAGGCCCCCCAGATACGCAGTATTTT.